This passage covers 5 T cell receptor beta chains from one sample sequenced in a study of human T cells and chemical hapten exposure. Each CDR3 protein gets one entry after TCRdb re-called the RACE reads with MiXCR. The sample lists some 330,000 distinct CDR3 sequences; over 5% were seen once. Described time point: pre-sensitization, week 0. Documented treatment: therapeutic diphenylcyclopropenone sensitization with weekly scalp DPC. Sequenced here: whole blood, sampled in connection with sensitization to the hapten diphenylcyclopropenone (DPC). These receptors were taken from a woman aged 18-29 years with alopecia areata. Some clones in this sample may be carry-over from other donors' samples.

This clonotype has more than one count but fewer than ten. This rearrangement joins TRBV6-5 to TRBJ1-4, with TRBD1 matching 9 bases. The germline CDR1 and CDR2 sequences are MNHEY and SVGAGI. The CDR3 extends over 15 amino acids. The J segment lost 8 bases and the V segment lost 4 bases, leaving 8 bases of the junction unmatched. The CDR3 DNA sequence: TGTGCCAGCAGTTTACTAGGGACAGGGACAGAAAAACTGTTTTTT. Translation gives CASSLLGTGTEKLFF.

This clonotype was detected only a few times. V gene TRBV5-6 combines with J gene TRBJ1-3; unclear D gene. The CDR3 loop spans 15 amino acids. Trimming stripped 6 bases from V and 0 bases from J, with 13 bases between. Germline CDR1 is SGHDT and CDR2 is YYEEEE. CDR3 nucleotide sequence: TGTGCCAGCACCTCCCGAAGTCTCTCTGGAAACACCATATATTTT. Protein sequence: CASTSRSLSGNTIYF.

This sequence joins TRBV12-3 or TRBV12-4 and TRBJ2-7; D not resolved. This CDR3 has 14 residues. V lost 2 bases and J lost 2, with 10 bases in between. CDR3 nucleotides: TGTGCCAGCAGTTTATTGGACGGAACCTACGAGCAGTACTTC. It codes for CASSLLDGTYEQYF.

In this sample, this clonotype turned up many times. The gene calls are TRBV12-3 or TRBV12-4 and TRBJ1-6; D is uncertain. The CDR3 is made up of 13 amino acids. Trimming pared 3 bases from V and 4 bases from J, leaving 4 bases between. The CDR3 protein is CASSFMYNSPLHF. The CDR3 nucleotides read TGTGCCAGCAGTTTTATGTATAATTCACCCCTCCACTTT.

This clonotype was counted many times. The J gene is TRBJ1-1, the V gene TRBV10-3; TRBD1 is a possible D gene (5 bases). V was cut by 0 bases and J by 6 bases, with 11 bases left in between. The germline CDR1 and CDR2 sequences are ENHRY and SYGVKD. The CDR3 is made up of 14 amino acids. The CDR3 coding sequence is TGTGCCATCAGTGAGTCAGGCCGACAGTCTGAAGCTTTCTTT. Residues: CAISESGRQSEAFF.